This TCR beta chain derives from a study of beta chain features in type 1 diabetes. Study-wide background: Patients shared similar age, gender and cell yields with healthy donors.

Germline values: CDR1 SNHLY, CDR2 FYNNEI. The CDR3 totals 16 residues. The V end lost 3 bases, the J end lost 0 bases, and 9 bases lay between the germline ends. Sequencing targeted expressed TCRB transcripts, as all isolated RNA had been reverse transcribed. The table came from immunoSEQ multiplex PCR; TCRdb's copy has only in-frame clones and leaves some out. Here the sample spans hundreds of thousands of clones, roughly 30% being singletons. J is TRBJ2-6 and V is TRBV2; no clear D. Sequencing was carried out using naive CD4+ T cells from blood. The source of this sequence is a man aged 18 to 29 in good health. The CDR3 sequence: CASSEVWGSGANVLTF. In nucleotides, the CDR3 is TGTGCCAGCAGTGAGGTATGGGGCTCTGGGGCCAACGTCCTGACTTTC.